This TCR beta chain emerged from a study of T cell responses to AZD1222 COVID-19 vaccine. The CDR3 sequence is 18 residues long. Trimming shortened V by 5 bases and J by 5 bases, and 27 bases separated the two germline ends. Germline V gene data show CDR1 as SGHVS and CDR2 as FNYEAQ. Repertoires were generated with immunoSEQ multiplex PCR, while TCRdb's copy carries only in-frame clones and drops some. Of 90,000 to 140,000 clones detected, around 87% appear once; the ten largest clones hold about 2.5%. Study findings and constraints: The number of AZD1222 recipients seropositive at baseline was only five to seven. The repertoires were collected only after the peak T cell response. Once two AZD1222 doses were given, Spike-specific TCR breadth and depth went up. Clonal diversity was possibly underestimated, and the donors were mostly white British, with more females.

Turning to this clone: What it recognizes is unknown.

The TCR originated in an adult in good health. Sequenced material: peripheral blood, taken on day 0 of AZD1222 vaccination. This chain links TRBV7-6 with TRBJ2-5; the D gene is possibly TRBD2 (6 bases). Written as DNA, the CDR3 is TGTGCCAGCAGCCGACGCTTAGCGGCCCAGCGGCCGGGGGAGACCCAGTACTTC. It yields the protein CASSRRLAAQRPGETQYF.